The clone carrying this T cell receptor beta chain was seen many times. This record belongs to a study of T-cell memory formation after mild COVID-19. TCRdb fed the 5' RACE reads into MiXCR, producing one record per CDR3 protein. The sample holds fewer than 300,000 distinct CDR3 sequences, roughly 18% seen once. The V end was cut by 2 bases, the J end by 5 bases, with 7 bases between. CDR1 is SGHRS, CDR2 YFSETQ, per germline. The CDR3 is made up of 12 amino acids. The TCR was taken from a man between 18 and 29 years old who had mild COVID-19 (a few samples of this study predate the infection). Cell type and time point are not known. The sequenced material came from PBMCs or a T cell subset sorted from them (not recorded which). The chain combines TRBV5-1 with TRBJ2-5; tentatively, D is TRBD2 (5 bases). CDR3 nucleotides: TGCGCCAGCAGCTTCGGGGTCGAGACCCAGTACTTC. This sequence encodes CASSFGVETQYF.